This TCR beta chain was recovered during a study of T-cell memory formation after mild COVID-19. About the study: The TCR clusters were mostly specific to one donor.

Whole-study findings and limits: The CD4+ clones that contracted clustered mainly within CM and EM, and the CD8+ clones concentrated in EMRA.

The authors produced TCR alpha and TCR beta cDNA libraries with sample barcodes and UMIs by 5'RACE using constant-segment primers. TCRdb reprocessed the 5' RACE reads via MiXCR and lists one record per CDR3 protein. The data contain roughly 350,000 distinct CDR3 sequences, over 25% of them singletons. Trimming cost V 3 bases and J 1 base, with 13 bases left between them. Per the germline V gene, CDR1 is SEHNR and CDR2 is FQNEAQ (reference sequence). This CDR3 has 15 amino acids. About this clonotype itself: Its antigen is still unknown.

The source material was PBMCs or a T cell subset sorted from them (not recorded which). V usage is TRBV7-9 and J usage is TRBJ2-7; D is unresolved. This TCR derives from an adult woman who had mild COVID-19 (a few samples of this study predate the infection). Cell type and time point are not known. Here the CDR3 reads CASSFWPPRSYEQYF. The CDR3 nucleotides read TGTGCCAGCAGCTTCTGGCCTCCTAGATCCTACGAGCAGTACTTC.